Listed below are T cell receptor beta chains from one sample, sequenced in a study of T cell repertoires in cytomegalovirus infection. Their cognate antigens are unknown. TCRdb re-analysed the reads in MiXCR, keeping a single row per CDR3 protein. This sample has about 570,000 distinct CDR3 sequences; just under 40% occur once, and the top ten carry 48%. Material: cultured PBMCs, obtained from culture after CMV antigen stimulation. The source is a human donor in good health (CMV status not recorded). Some clones in this sample may be carry-over from other donors' samples. The CDR3 runs from the conserved cysteine through the conserved F or W. Fields, in order: J gene, D gene, V gene, clone size, CDR3 protein, CDR3 DNA. D genes are given only for firm matches. Not all rows give a size; the values are once, few, many and, for expanded clones, a class.

J gene: TRBJ1-5; D gene: TRBD1; V gene: TRBV7-6; clone size: few; CDR3 protein: CASSLGLRGRSNQPQHF; CDR3 DNA: TGTGCCAGCAGCTTGGGCCTAAGGGGGCGAAGCAATCAGCCCCAGCATTTT
J gene: TRBJ2-5; D gene: NA; V gene: TRBV19; clone size: once; CDR3 protein: CASSEAVWETQYF; CDR3 DNA: TGTGCCAGTAGTGAGGCCGTTTGGGAGACCCAGTACTTC
J gene: TRBJ1-4; D gene: NA; V gene: TRBV7-6; clone size: few; CDR3 protein: CASSPRVVPEKLFF; CDR3 DNA: TGTGCCAGCAGCCCCCGGGTTGTCCCTGAAAAACTGTTTTTT
J gene: TRBJ2-3; D gene: NA; V gene: TRBV4-1; clone size: few; CDR3 protein: CASGDGTDTQYF; CDR3 DNA: TGCGCCAGCGGGGACGGCACAGATACGCAGTATTTT
J gene: TRBJ2-2; D gene: NA; V gene: TRBV19; clone size: NA; CDR3 protein: CASTRTGIGTGELFF; CDR3 DNA: TGTGCCAGTACCAGGACTGGTATAGGGACCGGGGAGCTGTTTTTT
J gene: TRBJ2-1; D gene: NA; V gene: TRBV6-4; clone size: NA; CDR3 protein: CASSALAGLNEQFF; CDR3 DNA: TGTGCCAGCAGTGCCCTGGCGGGCCTCAATGAGCAGTTCTTC
J gene: TRBJ2-1; D gene: TRBD2; V gene: TRBV27; clone size: NA; CDR3 protein: CASRIAGGISYNEQFF; CDR3 DNA: TGTGCCAGCAGAATAGCGGGGGGGATCTCCTACAATGAGCAGTTCTTC
J gene: TRBJ2-5; D gene: NA; V gene: TRBV29-1; clone size: NA; CDR3 protein: CSVLPGQGTTTGLAGVGETQYF; CDR3 DNA: TGCAGCGTCTTACCGGGACAGGGGACAACGACTGGTCTAGCGGGAGTAGGGGAGACCCAGTACTTC
J gene: TRBJ2-1; D gene: NA; V gene: TRBV3-1; clone size: NA; CDR3 protein: CASSQGSGDEQFF; CDR3 DNA: TGTGCCAGCAGCCAGGGTAGTGGGGATGAGCAGTTCTTC
J gene: TRBJ1-2; D gene: NA; V gene: TRBV6-1; clone size: NA; CDR3 protein: CATNSDLYGCTF; CDR3 DNA: NA
J gene: TRBJ1-5; D gene: NA; V gene: TRBV7-2; clone size: many; CDR3 protein: CASSDRNQPQHF; CDR3 DNA: TGTGCCAGCAGCGACCGCAATCAGCCCCAGCATTTT
J gene: TRBJ2-1; D gene: TRBD2; V gene: TRBV20-1; clone size: NA; CDR3 protein: CSARRLANEQFF; CDR3 DNA: TGCAGTGCTAGGAGACTAGCCAATGAGCAGTTCTTC
J gene: TRBJ2-1; D gene: TRBD2; V gene: TRBV7-8; clone size: NA; CDR3 protein: CATSLRPRAGGYEQFF; CDR3 DNA: TGTGCCACCAGCTTAAGGCCGCGCGCGGGGGGTTATGAGCAGTTCTTC
J gene: TRBJ2-1; D gene: NA; V gene: TRBV27; clone size: NA; CDR3 protein: CASSFHTYNEQFF; CDR3 DNA: TGTGCCAGCAGTTTCCACACCTACAATGAGCAGTTCTTC
J gene: TRBJ2-1; D gene: NA; V gene: TRBV6-1; clone size: NA; CDR3 protein: CASSPRTDEQFF; CDR3 DNA: TGTGCCAGCAGCCCCCGTACTGATGAGCAGTTCTTC
J gene: TRBJ2-5; D gene: NA; V gene: TRBV7-2; clone size: many; CDR3 protein: CASSLMRTQETQYF; CDR3 DNA: TGTGCCAGCAGCTTAATGCGAACCCAAGAGACCCAGTACTTC
J gene: TRBJ2-7; D gene: TRBD1; V gene: TRBV5-1; clone size: NA; CDR3 protein: CASSSGQGGMMKYF; CDR3 DNA: TGCGCCAGCAGCTCTGGACAGGGTGGAATGATGAAGTACTTC
J gene: TRBJ2-1; D gene: NA; V gene: TRBV4-3; clone size: NA; CDR3 protein: CASSLSRGYEQFF; CDR3 DNA: TGCGCCAGCAGCCTCTCAAGGGGGTATGAGCAGTTCTTC
J gene: TRBJ2-7; D gene: TRBD1; V gene: TRBV4-2; clone size: NA; CDR3 protein: CASSRGTGDYEQYF; CDR3 DNA: TGTGCCAGCAGCCGGGGGACAGGGGACTACGAGCAGTACTTC
J gene: TRBJ1-1; D gene: NA; V gene: TRBV5-1; clone size: NA; CDR3 protein: CASSTGGSRGRMNTEAFF; CDR3 DNA: TGCGCCAGCAGCACGGGGGGTAGCAGGGGCAGGATGAACACTGAAGCTTTCTTT
J gene: TRBJ2-4; D gene: NA; V gene: TRBV11-3; clone size: NA; CDR3 protein: CASSLEGPARTKNIQYF; CDR3 DNA: TGTGCCAGCAGCTTAGAGGGCCCAGCCCGAACCAAAAACATTCAGTACTTC
J gene: TRBJ2-7; D gene: NA; V gene: TRBV20-1; clone size: few; CDR3 protein: CSASFGGGEYEQYF; CDR3 DNA: TGCAGTGCATCATTCGGAGGGGGGGAGTACGAGCAGTACTTC
J gene: TRBJ2-5; D gene: NA; V gene: TRBV7-2; clone size: few; CDR3 protein: CASSLVPISSGPTGTQYF; CDR3 DNA: TGTGCCAGCAGCTTAGTGCCTATCTCGAGCGGGCCAACGGGGACCCAGTACTTC
J gene: TRBJ2-3; D gene: NA; V gene: TRBV28; clone size: few; CDR3 protein: CASSRRTGSTDTQYF; CDR3 DNA: TGTGCCAGCAGTCGTCGTACGGGGAGCACAGATACGCAGTATTTT
J gene: TRBJ2-3; D gene: TRBD2; V gene: TRBV7-9; clone size: NA; CDR3 protein: CASSSWTSGATDTQYF; CDR3 DNA: TGTGCCAGCAGCTCATGGACTAGCGGGGCGACAGATACGCAGTATTTT
J gene: TRBJ1-3; D gene: NA; V gene: TRBV7-6; clone size: NA; CDR3 protein: CAAGVSGNTIYF; CDR3 DNA: TGTGCCGCGGGGGTCTCTGGAAACACCATATATTTT
J gene: TRBJ2-7; D gene: NA; V gene: TRBV7-2; clone size: NA; CDR3 protein: CASSPRTQGRYEQYF; CDR3 DNA: TGTGCCAGCAGCCCCCGGACCCAGGGGAGGTACGAGCAGTACTTC
J gene: TRBJ2-3; D gene: NA; V gene: TRBV24-1; clone size: NA; CDR3 protein: CATSDSLDGTDTQYF; CDR3 DNA: TGTGCCACCAGTGATTCCTTGGACGGCACAGATACGCAGTATTTT
J gene: TRBJ2-2; D gene: NA; V gene: TRBV3-1; clone size: few; CDR3 protein: CASSQGGGTGELFF; CDR3 DNA: TGTGCCAGCAGCCAGGGAGGGGGCACCGGGGAGCTGTTTTTT
J gene: TRBJ2-3; D gene: NA; V gene: TRBV29-1; clone size: NA; CDR3 protein: CSVESSEEADDTQYF; CDR3 DNA: TGCAGCGTTGAATCAAGCGAGGAGGCCGACGATACGCAGTATTTT
J gene: TRBJ1-2; D gene: TRBD1; V gene: TRBV6-2/TRBV6-3; clone size: NA; CDR3 protein: CASSQRTGKGYTF; CDR3 DNA: TGTGCCAGCAGTCAAAGGACAGGGAAGGGCTACACCTTC
J gene: TRBJ2-5; D gene: NA; V gene: TRBV10-3; clone size: NA; CDR3 protein: CAIRPGQNQETQYF; CDR3 DNA: TGTGCCATCAGGCCCGGGCAGAACCAAGAGACCCAGTACTTC
J gene: TRBJ1-2; D gene: NA; V gene: TRBV4-1; clone size: NA; CDR3 protein: CASSLQRGLLGYTF; CDR3 DNA: TGCGCCAGCAGCCTCCAAAGGGGCCTGCTGGGCTACACCTTC
J gene: TRBJ2-7; D gene: TRBD1; V gene: TRBV12-3/TRBV12-4; clone size: NA; CDR3 protein: CASSRQGTDEQYF; CDR3 DNA: TGTGCCAGCAGTCGACAGGGCACAGACGAGCAGTACTTC
J gene: TRBJ1-5; D gene: NA; V gene: TRBV6-6; clone size: NA; CDR3 protein: CASSPLWGNQPQHF; CDR3 DNA: TGTGCCAGCAGTCCTTTGTGGGGTAATCAGCCCCAGCATTTT
J gene: TRBJ2-1; D gene: TRBD2; V gene: TRBV7-6; clone size: many; CDR3 protein: CASSSRLAGGRDNEQFF; CDR3 DNA: TGTGCCAGCAGCTCCCGACTAGCGGGAGGGCGGGACAATGAGCAGTTCTTC
J gene: TRBJ2-7; D gene: TRBD2; V gene: TRBV4-1; clone size: NA; CDR3 protein: CASSQGGGLEQYF; CDR3 DNA: TGCGCCAGCAGCCAAGGGGGGGGACTGGAGCAGTACTTC
J gene: TRBJ1-1; D gene: NA; V gene: TRBV7-2; clone size: many; CDR3 protein: CASSSGGAEAFF; CDR3 DNA: TGTGCCAGCAGCTCCGGTGGGGCTGAAGCTTTCTTT
J gene: TRBJ2-3; D gene: TRBD1; V gene: TRBV27; clone size: few; CDR3 protein: CASSLRGQGELDTQYF; CDR3 DNA: TGTGCCAGCAGTTTAAGGGGACAGGGTGAATTGGATACGCAGTATTTT
J gene: TRBJ2-7; D gene: NA; V gene: TRBV7-9; clone size: NA; CDR3 protein: CASSSLVWYEQYF; CDR3 DNA: TGTGCCAGCAGCTCCCTTGTGTGGTACGAGCAGTACTTC
J gene: TRBJ2-4; D gene: TRBD1; V gene: TRBV7-8; clone size: many; CDR3 protein: CASSLAGGQNIQYF; CDR3 DNA: TGTGCCAGCAGCTTGGCAGGGGGTCAAAACATTCAGTACTTC
J gene: TRBJ1-2; D gene: NA; V gene: TRBV10-3; clone size: few; CDR3 protein: CAITDGGRGYTF; CDR3 DNA: TGTGCCATCACCGACGGGGGCCGTGGCTACACCTTC
J gene: TRBJ2-2; D gene: TRBD2; V gene: TRBV7-2; clone size: many; CDR3 protein: CASSPRTSGNTGELFF; CDR3 DNA: TGTGCCAGCAGCCCGAGGACTAGCGGTAACACCGGGGAGCTGTTTTTT
J gene: TRBJ2-7; D gene: NA; V gene: TRBV6-1; clone size: NA; CDR3 protein: CASSTTGTASYEQYF; CDR3 DNA: TGTGCCAGCAGTACCACGGGAACAGCCAGTTACGAGCAGTACTTC
J gene: TRBJ1-2; D gene: NA; V gene: TRBV7-6; clone size: NA; CDR3 protein: CASSQGTVYGCTF; CDR3 DNA: TGTGCCAGCAGCCAGGGGACTGTTTATGGCTGCACCTTC
J gene: TRBJ1-6; D gene: TRBD1; V gene: TRBV5-1; clone size: NA; CDR3 protein: CASSLEGTGYNSPLHF; CDR3 DNA: TGCGCCAGCAGCTTGGAGGGGACAGGATATAATTCACCCCTCCACTTT
J gene: TRBJ1-6; D gene: NA; V gene: TRBV20-1; clone size: NA; CDR3 protein: CSARDRDAGWGYNSPLHF; CDR3 DNA: TGCAGTGCTAGAGATCGGGATGCAGGGTGGGGCTATAATTCACCCCTCCACTTT
J gene: TRBJ2-7; D gene: NA; V gene: TRBV18; clone size: NA; CDR3 protein: CASSPQGFWEQYF; CDR3 DNA: TGTGCCAGCTCACCACAGGGTTTCTGGGAGCAGTACTTC
J gene: TRBJ2-5; D gene: NA; V gene: TRBV7-2; clone size: few; CDR3 protein: CASSLRWGLETQYF; CDR3 DNA: TGTGCCAGCAGCTTAAGATGGGGGCTGGAGACCCAGTACTTC
J gene: TRBJ1-1; D gene: TRBD1; V gene: TRBV29-1; clone size: NA; CDR3 protein: CSVEPGQGGTEAFF; CDR3 DNA: TGCAGCGTTGAACCGGGACAGGGAGGCACTGAAGCTTTCTTT